Sequencing of this T cell receptor (beta chain) was carried out in a study of cytomegalovirus exposure and HLA in healthy donors. On this clone itself: The antigen is undetermined.

Study-wide results and limits: The study put around 180 TCR beta chains on its list as cytomegalovirus-associated.

The germline V and J ends were trimmed by 2 bases and 0 bases, with 11 bases remaining between them. This CDR3 has 16 amino acids. Germline V gene lookup returns CDR1 LNHDA and CDR2 SQIVND (reference sequence). The PCR made use of 60 Vbeta and 13 Jbeta primers. The data were produced by immunoSEQ multiplex PCR, yet TCRdb's version contains in-frame clones alone and is incomplete. The table shows around 160,000 clones, with under 85% occurring only once. The sequenced sample was PBMCs. The clonotype comes from a woman in her 40s in good health and CMV-seropositive. V gene TRBV19 combines with J gene TRBJ1-5; D might be TRBD1 (6 bases). The CDR3 DNA reads TGTGCCAGTAGTATACCGGAACAGGGTAGCAATCAGCCCCAGCATTTT. Its protein is CASSIPEQGSNQPQHF.